This entry lists 4 T cell receptor beta chains sequenced from one sample in a study of early stage breast cancer tumors. Generated by immunoSEQ multiplex PCR, the TCRdb table keeps only in-frame clones and is missing some. The table includes about 5,100 clones, 55% to 75% detected once. The sample consisted of breast tumor tissue. The receptors originated from a person aged 55 to 75 with breast cancer.

This clone appeared a few times. The genes are TRBV7-9 and TRBJ2-5; D gene ambiguous. Germline assignment: CDR1 SEHNR and CDR2 FQNEAQ (reference sequence). The CDR3 has 12 amino acids. Trimming shortened V by 1 base and J by 4 bases, and 4 bases separated the two germline ends. The CDR3 coding sequence is TGTGCCAGCAGCTTAGGGGCAGAGACCCAGTACTTC. This translates into CASSLGAETQYF.

This clone was picked up a small number of times. The V and J genes are TRBV4-3 and TRBJ2-7, with a tentative D call TRBD1 (6 bases). With 4 bases removed from V and 0 bases from J, the gap between germline ends came to 10 bases. The germline V gene has CDR1 LGHNA and CDR2 YSLEER. The CDR3 totals 14 residues. DNA for the CDR3: TGCGCCAGCAGCCGAGTGGACAGCTCCTACGAGCAGTACTTC. This encodes CASSRVDSSYEQYF.

The genes are TRBV4-2 and TRBJ2-1, with D perhaps TRBD2 (5 bases). The CDR3 has 15 residues. Trimming pared 0 bases from V and 3 bases from J, leaving 9 bases between. The germline V gene has CDR1 LGHNA and CDR2 YNFKEQ. CDR3 amino acids: CASSQDREVYNEQFF. The CDR3 region has the DNA TGTGCCAGCAGCCAAGATCGGGAAGTCTACAATGAGCAGTTCTTC.

This chain connects TRBV7-2 to TRBJ2-7, with D possibly being TRBD2 (6 bases). Germline V CDR1 and CDR2: SGHTA, FQGNSA. Between the trimmed V and J ends, which lost 1 base and 3 bases, there was a span of 13 bases. CDR3 length: 15 amino acids. The CDR3 DNA follows: TGTGCCAGCAGCTTAGGGGGGGACCCGAACTACGAGCAGTACTTC. Encoded protein: CASSLGGDPNYEQYF.